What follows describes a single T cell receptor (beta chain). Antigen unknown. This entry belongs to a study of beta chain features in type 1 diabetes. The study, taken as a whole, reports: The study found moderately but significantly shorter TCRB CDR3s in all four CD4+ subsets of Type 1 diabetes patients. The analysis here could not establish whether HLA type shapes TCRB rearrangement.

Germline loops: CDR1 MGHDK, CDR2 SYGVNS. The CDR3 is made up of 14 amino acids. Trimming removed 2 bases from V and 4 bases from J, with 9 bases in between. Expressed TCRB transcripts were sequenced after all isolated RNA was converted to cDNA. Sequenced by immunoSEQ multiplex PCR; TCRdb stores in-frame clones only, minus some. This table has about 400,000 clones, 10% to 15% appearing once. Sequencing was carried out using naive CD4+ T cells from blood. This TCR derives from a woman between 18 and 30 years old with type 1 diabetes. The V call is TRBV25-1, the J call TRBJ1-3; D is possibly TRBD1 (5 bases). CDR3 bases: TGTGCCAGCAGTGAAGGTGCAGGGGGAAACACCATATATTTT. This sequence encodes CASSEGAGGNTIYF. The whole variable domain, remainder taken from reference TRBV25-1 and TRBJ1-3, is EADIYQTPRYLVIGTGKKITLECSQTMGHDKMYWYQQDPGMELHLIHYSYGVNSTEKGDLSSESTVSRIRTEHFPLTLESARPSHTSQYLCASSEGAGGNTIYFGEGSWLTVV.